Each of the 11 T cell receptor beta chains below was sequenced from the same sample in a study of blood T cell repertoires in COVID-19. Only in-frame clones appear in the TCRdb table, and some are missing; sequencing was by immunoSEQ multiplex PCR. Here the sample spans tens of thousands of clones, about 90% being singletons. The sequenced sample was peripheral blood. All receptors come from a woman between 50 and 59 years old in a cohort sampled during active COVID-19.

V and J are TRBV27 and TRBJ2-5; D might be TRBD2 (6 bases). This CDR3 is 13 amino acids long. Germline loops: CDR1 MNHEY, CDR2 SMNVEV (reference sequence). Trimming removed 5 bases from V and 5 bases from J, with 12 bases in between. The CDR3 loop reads CASSSGLGETQYF. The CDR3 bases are TGTGCCAGCAGTAGCGGGCTAGGGGAGACCCAGTACTTC.

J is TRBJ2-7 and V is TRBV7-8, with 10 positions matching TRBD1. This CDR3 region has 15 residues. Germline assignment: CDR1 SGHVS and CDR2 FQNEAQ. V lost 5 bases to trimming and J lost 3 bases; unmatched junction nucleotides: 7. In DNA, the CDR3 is TGTGCCAGCAGCGGGCGACAGGGGGCCAACTACGAGCAGTACTTC. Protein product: CASSGRQGANYEQYF.

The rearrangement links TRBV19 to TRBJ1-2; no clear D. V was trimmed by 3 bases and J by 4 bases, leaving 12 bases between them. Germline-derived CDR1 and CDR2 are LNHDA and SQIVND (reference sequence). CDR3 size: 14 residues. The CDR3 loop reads CASSIDGEGYGYTF. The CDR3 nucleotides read TGTGCCAGTAGTATTGATGGGGAGGGCTATGGCTACACCTTC. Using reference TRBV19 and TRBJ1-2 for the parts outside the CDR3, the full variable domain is DGGITQSPKYLFRKEGQNVTLSCEQNLNHDAMYWYRQDPGQGLRLIYYSQIVNDFQKGDIAEGYSVSREKKESFPLTVTSAQKNPTAFYLCASSIDGEGYGYTFGSGTRLTVV.

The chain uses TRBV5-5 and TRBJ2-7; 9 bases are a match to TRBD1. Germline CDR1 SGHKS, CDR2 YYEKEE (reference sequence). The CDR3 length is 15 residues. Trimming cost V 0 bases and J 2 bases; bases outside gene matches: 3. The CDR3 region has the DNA TGTGCCAGCAGCTTGGCCGGGACAGGGCCCTACGAGCAGTACTTC. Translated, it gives CASSLAGTGPYEQYF.

The CDR3 DNA sequence: TGCAGCGTCCTTGGTCCTCGGGGGACGCAGTATTTT. As protein: CSVLGPRGTQYF. The genes are TRBV29-1 and TRBJ2-3, with D perhaps TRBD2 (6 bases). V was shortened by 6 bases and J by 9 bases, with 16 bases between the two germline ends. This CDR3 is 12 amino acids long. CDR1 and CDR2 from the germline V gene are SQVTM and ANQGSEA.

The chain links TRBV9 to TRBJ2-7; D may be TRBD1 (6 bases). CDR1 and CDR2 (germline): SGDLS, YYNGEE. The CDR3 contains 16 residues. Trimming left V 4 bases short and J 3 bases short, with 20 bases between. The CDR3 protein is CASSPVGPGTSYEQYF. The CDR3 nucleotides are TGTGCCAGCAGCCCCGTAGGGCCCGGGACAAGCTACGAGCAGTACTTC.

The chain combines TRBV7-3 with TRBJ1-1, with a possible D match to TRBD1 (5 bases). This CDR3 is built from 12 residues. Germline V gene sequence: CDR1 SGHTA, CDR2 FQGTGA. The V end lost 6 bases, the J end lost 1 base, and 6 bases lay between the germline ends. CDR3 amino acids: CASRGQNTEAFF. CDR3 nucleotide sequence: TGTGCCAGCAGAGGACAGAACACTGAAGCTTTCTTT. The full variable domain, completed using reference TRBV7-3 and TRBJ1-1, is GAGVSQTPSNKVTEKGKYVELRCDPISGHTALYWYRQSLGQGPEFLIYFQGTGAADDSGLPNDRFFAVRPEGSVSTLKIQRTERGDSAVYLCASRGQNTEAFFGQGTRLTVV.

The CDR3 spells CASRGQGIYEQYF. CDR3 in DNA: TGCGCCAGCAGGGGACAGGGGATCTACGAGCAGTACTTC. V is TRBV5-1 and J is TRBJ2-7; TRBD1 agrees at 10 bases. Germline CDR1 SGHRS, CDR2 YFSETQ. The CDR3 has 13 amino acids. V gave up 5 bases and J gave up 3 bases; unmatched junction bases: 2.

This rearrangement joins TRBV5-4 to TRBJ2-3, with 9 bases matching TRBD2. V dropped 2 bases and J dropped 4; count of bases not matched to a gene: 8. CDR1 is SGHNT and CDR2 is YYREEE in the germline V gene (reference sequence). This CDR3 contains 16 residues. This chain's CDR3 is CASSLGGGRAADTQYF. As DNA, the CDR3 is TGTGCCAGCAGCTTAGGAGGCGGGAGGGCCGCAGATACGCAGTATTTT.

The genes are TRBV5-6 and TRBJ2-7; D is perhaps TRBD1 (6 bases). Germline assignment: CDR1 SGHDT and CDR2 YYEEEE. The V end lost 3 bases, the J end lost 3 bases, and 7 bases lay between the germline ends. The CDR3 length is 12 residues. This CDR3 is CASSSDSYEQYF. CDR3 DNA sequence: TGTGCCAGCAGCTCGGACAGCTACGAGCAGTACTTC.

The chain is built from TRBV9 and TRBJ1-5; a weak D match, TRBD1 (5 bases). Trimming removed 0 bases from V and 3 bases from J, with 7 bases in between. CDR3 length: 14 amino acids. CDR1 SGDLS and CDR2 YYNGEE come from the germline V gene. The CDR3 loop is CASSVVGDNQPQHF. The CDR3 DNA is TGTGCCAGCAGCGTAGTAGGGGACAATCAGCCCCAGCATTTT.